Described below is a single T cell receptor (beta chain) sequence and its context. The source of the sample is a study of blood T cell repertoires in COVID-19. Across the study: Spain, Italy and the United States supplied samples that represented acute and convalescent COVID-19. T cells, B-cell-depleted T cells, or PBMCs provided the cDNA or gDNA that served as material.

Germline lookup yields CDR1 SGHVS and CDR2 FNYEAQ. CDR3 size: 15 residues. Trimming took off 4 bases at V and 5 bases at J, with 15 bases between the two ends. Clones were sequenced by immunoSEQ multiplex PCR, and TCRdb holds only the in-frame ones, with some missing. The data contain around 250,000 clones, 85% to 95% of them singletons. Participants were placed into cohorts based on the clinical history they reported. Someone with COVID-19 had been met by exposed participants within 2 weeks before study entry. The chain has TRBV7-6 and TRBJ2-1, with TRBD1 as a possible D gene (5 bases). Sequenced: PBMCs or T cells enriched from blood (not recorded which). This clonotype was sampled from a man in his forties or fifties who had been exposed to COVID-19. CDR3 bases: TGTGCCAGCAGCTCACTCGGCAGGGCCAACAATGAGCAGTTCTTC. This codes for CASSSLGRANNEQFF.